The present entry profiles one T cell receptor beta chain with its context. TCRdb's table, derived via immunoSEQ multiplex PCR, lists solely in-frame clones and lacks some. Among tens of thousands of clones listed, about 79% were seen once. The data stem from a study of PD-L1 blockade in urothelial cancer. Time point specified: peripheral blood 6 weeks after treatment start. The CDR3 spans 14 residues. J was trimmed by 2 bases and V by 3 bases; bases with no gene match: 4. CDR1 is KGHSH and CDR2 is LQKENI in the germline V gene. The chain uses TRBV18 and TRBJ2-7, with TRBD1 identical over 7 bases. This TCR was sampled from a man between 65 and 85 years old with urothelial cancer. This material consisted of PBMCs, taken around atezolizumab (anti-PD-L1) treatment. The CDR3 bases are TGTGCCAGCTCACCCCGGCAGGGGGCCTACGAGCAGTACTTC. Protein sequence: CASSPRQGAYEQYF.